This record concerns one TCR beta chain sequence. Antigen: not known. The entry originates in a study of cytomegalovirus exposure and HLA in healthy donors. Study as a whole: As an earlier analysis found, around 200 million T cells yielded 100 million to 130 million unique TCR beta sequences.

This CDR3 region has 15 residues. V was clipped by 5 bases and J by 2 bases; unmatched bases: 7. Germline V gene sequence: CDR1 SGHRS, CDR2 YFSETQ. Study findings and constraints: A missense variant in DCLRE1C was later tied to TCR beta V- and J-gene trimming.

Primers included in the PCR were 60 Vbeta and 13 Jbeta primers. TCRdb's copy holds only in-frame clones and misses some; the assay was immunoSEQ multiplex PCR. Here the sample spans about 81,000 clones, 77% being singletons. The source material was PBMCs. The J gene is TRBJ1-2, the V gene TRBV5-1; 9 bases are a match to TRBD1. This TCR was recovered from a man between 45 and 60 years old in good health and CMV-seropositive. The CDR3 DNA sequence: TGCGCCAGCAGTCCCGGGACAGGGTTCAACTATGGCTACACCTTC. This sequence encodes CASSPGTGFNYGYTF.